The present entry profiles one T cell receptor beta chain with its context. Its recognized antigen is unknown. The input lacks base qualities; no much larger clone sits a single base away. This specimen comes from a study of blood T cell repertoires in COVID-19 (dated by TCRdb to the early 2020s). Regarding the research as a whole: Collaborator samples came from the United States, Italy and Spain and covered acute and convalescent phases of COVID-19. The repertoires were released in a freely available public database intended as a resource for research on the immune response to SARS-CoV-2. Where available, HLA class I and class II types were taken from metadata supplied by the sample provider and were not determined by assay-based typing. The dataset comprised deeply sampled blood TCRbeta repertoires from subjects exposed to, actively infected with, or recovered from COVID-19. The sample metadata nearly always contained a de-identified subject ID, COVID-19 status, age in years and sex. The samples were drawn from two sources: the first 160 participants of the ongoing ImmuneRACE study, and 1,254 subjects contributed by 6 global collaborators. The material from the prospective study consisted of cDNA or gDNA derived from T cells, B-cell-depleted T cells, or PBMCs. Here is what the overall study found, with its caveats: How much clinical and demographic metadata was included differed by source and by participant, and the metadata was provided uncurated.

TCRbeta CDR3 regions were amplified from genomic DNA by means of the immunoSEQ Assay, a bias-controlled multiplex PCR. For the original study's pipeline: Within the assay, amplification of reference gene primers was used to estimate how many nucleated cells each sample contained. To quantify the absolute abundance of each unique TCRbeta CDR3 rearrangement, sequence reads were collapsed and filtered. For each sample, productive Simpson clonality was calculated as the square root of Simpson's diversity index over productive rearrangements. TCRdb carries this immuneACCESS record with in-frame sequences only. Its versions omit some clonotypes, under half of them owing to an unresolved V gene in the studies checked, with the rest unexplained. The D gene and trimming were derived from the DNA, and the V and J assignments and clone size from that table. This sample gives approximately 140,000 clones in total; about 80% of them show up just once. 2.2% of the sample belongs to the ten largest clones.

Collaborating institutions collected whole blood in K2EDTA tubes following their own protocols. For TCRbeta analysis, collaborators shipped samples in one of three forms: frozen whole blood, isolated PBMCs, or DNA extracted from either of those sample types. This clonotype originated in a man aged 65-85 years with acute or convalescent COVID-19. Sequenced input: peripheral blood.

The CDR3 loop reads CAWSVSTANQPQHF. The DNA sequence is TGTGCCTGGAGTGTATCTACTGCGAATCAGCCCCAGCATTTT. The rearrangement combines TRBV30 with TRBJ1-5, with the D gene not clear enough to name. The germline V gene encodes CDR1 GTSNPN and CDR2 SVGIG (reference sequence). From the cysteine through the phenylalanine, the CDR3 covers 14 amino acids. CDR3 DNA only is kept here, 42 bases in frame from base 1. V is shortened by 0 bases, J by 4 bases, and the region joining them spans 10 bases. Full variable domain (CDR3 extended with the reference TRBV30 and TRBJ1-5 proteins): SQTIHQWPATLVQPVGSPLSLECTVEGTSNPNLYWYRQAAGRGLQLLFYSVGIGQISSEVPQNLSASRPQDRQFILSSKKLLLSDSGFYLCAWSVSTANQPQHFGDGTRLSIL.